This is a list of T cell receptor beta chains from one sample in a study of T cells in Graves' hyperthyroidism and ophthalmopathy. TCRdb processed the multiplex PCR reads anew with MiXCR; each CDR3 protein has one entry. This table has about 400,000 distinct CDR3 sequences, about 25% appearing once. The sequencing sample was made of blood. These TCRs come from a man aged 50 to 59 with Graves' hyperthyroidism. CDR3s include the opening cysteine and the closing phenylalanine or tryptophan. A D gene is named only where the DNA matches it firmly. Clone sizes are given selectively: once, few, many, or a class where the clone is expanded.

j_call v_call clone_size d_call cdr3_nt cdr3_aa
TRBJ2-7 TRBV29-1 NA NA TGCAGCGTTGAAGCCCCAAACTCTTCTCCCGTAACCTATGAGCAGTACTTC CSVEAPNSSPVTYEQYF
TRBJ1-2 TRBV20-1 NA TRBD1 TGCAGTGCGCAACCCCAAGCAGGGGGCTATGGCTACACCTTC CSAQPQAGGYGYTF
TRBJ2-1 TRBV20-1 many NA TGCAGTGCCGGTCCCTGGAATTCCTACAATGAGCAGTTCTTC CSAGPWNSYNEQFF
TRBJ1-4 TRBV20-1 few NA TGCAGTGCTAGAGATCAGGACACGATTACAACTAATGAAAAACTGTTTTTT CSARDQDTITTNEKLFF
TRBJ2-5 TRBV18 few NA TGTGCCAGCTCCCACTCCTTTCAGACCCAGTACTTC CASSHSFQTQYF
TRBJ2-1 TRBV7-7 NA TRBD2 TGTGCTAGCAGCTTAGTAGGGGCGGGGGGACTACTATACAATGAGCAGTTCTTC CASSLVGAGGLLYNEQFF
TRBJ2-7 TRBV20-1 NA TRBD2 TGCAGTGCTAGAGACGTTCTAGCGGGAGGGCCGCCCTACGAGCAGTACTTC CSARDVLAGGPPYEQYF
TRBJ2-5 TRBV9 NA NA TGTGCCAGCAGCGTTAGCCCGGACCCCTCAAGTGAGACCCAGTACTTC CASSVSPDPSSETQYF
TRBJ2-2 TRBV20-1 NA TRBD1 TGCAGTGCTAGAGATAGGCGACAGGGGGTGTTGTTTTTT CSARDRRQGVLFF
TRBJ2-1 TRBV27 few TRBD2 TGTGCCAGCAGTTTTCGTCGACTAGCGGGAGCAAAGGTCTACAATGAGCAGTTCTTC CASSFRRLAGAKVYNEQFF
TRBJ2-5 TRBV28 NA TRBD1 TGTGCCAGCAACTCCCGACAGGGTGGGGAGACCCAGTACTTC CASNSRQGGETQYF
TRBJ2-5 TRBV2 few TRBD2 TGTGCCAGCAGCCTAGGACTAGCGGGAGGGGAGAAGACCCAGTACTTC CASSLGLAGGEKTQYF
TRBJ2-7 TRBV28 many TRBD2 TGTGCCAGCAGGAAACATCTAGCGGGAGGCCCCTACGAGCAGTACTTC CASRKHLAGGPYEQYF
TRBJ2-7 TRBV29-1 NA NA TGCAGCGTTGAAGCGGCGGAATCCTACGAGCAGTACTTC CSVEAAESYEQYF
TRBJ1-2 TRBV18 NA TRBD1 TGTGCCAGCTCACTGGATGACAGGGGCTCTGGCTACACCTTC CASSLDDRGSGYTF
TRBJ1-1 TRBV5-1 NA NA TGCGCCAGCAGCTTGCAAGGGGACGGGGACACTGAAGCTTTCTTT CASSLQGDGDTEAFF
TRBJ2-3 TRBV7-8 few TRBD1 TGTGCCAGCAGCTTACCTCCGGGACAGGGTGGTACGCAGTATTTT CASSLPPGQGGTQYF
TRBJ1-2 TRBV12-3/TRBV12-4 once TRBD1 TGTGCCAGCAGTGAGACAGGGGACTACTATGGCTACACCTTC CASSETGDYYGYTF
TRBJ2-3 TRBV7-9 few NA TGTGCCAGCACTCCCGAGGGGTATGGAGATACGCAGTATTTT CASTPEGYGDTQYF
TRBJ1-2 TRBV5-6 NA NA TGTGCCAGCAGCTCTAGGATGGGCTTTGGCTACACCTTC CASSSRMGFGYTF
TRBJ2-5 TRBV3-1 many NA TGTGCCAGCAGCCTTTATCCAGGGTCTCAAGAGACCCAGTACTTC CASSLYPGSQETQYF
TRBJ1-6 TRBV5-6 NA TRBD1 TGTGCCAGCAGCTACAGGGGGGACTATAATTCACCCCTCCACTTT CASSYRGDYNSPLHF
TRBJ2-3 TRBV6-2/TRBV6-3 NA TRBD2 TGTGCCAGTACAAAGCGGGAGGCAGATACGCAGTATTTT CASTKREADTQYF
TRBJ2-1 TRBV6-1 NA TRBD1 TGTGCCAGCAGTGAAAAGGGGGCGAGTTACAATGAGCAGTTCTTC CASSEKGASYNEQFF
TRBJ2-1 TRBV11-2 NA TRBD2 TGTGCCAGCAGCTTAGGTGGACTAGCGGGTCCGCCTAGCTCCTACAATGAGCAGTTCTTC CASSLGGLAGPPSSYNEQFF
TRBJ2-2 TRBV11-2 NA TRBD2 TGTGCCAGCAGCTTAGGGGGGACTAGCGGGCTGAGGACCGGGGAGCTGTTTTTT CASSLGGTSGLRTGELFF
TRBJ2-1 TRBV7-6 NA TRBD2 TGTGCCAGCAGCTCGGGGACTAGCGGGAGAATCAATGAGCAGTTCTTC CASSSGTSGRINEQFF
TRBJ1-2 TRBV10-3 few TRBD1 TGTGCCATCAGGGGGACAGGGTTATACTATGGCTACACCTTC CAIRGTGLYYGYTF
TRBJ2-4 TRBV11-3 few TRBD1 TGTGCCAGCCGGGTCAGGGGGCCCCTAGCCAAAAACATTCAGTACTTC CASRVRGPLAKNIQYF
TRBJ1-2 TRBV5-1 few NA TGCGCCAGCCGGCAGGGACCTAACTATGGCTACACCTTC CASRQGPNYGYTF
TRBJ2-2 TRBV12-3/TRBV12-4 NA TRBD2 TGTGCCAGCAGCCTGGGCGGGAGGGCCTGGACCGGGGAGCTGTTTTTT CASSLGGRAWTGELFF
TRBJ1-1 TRBV7-8 many NA TGTGCCAGCAGCCCGGCGGGGGCTCGCGCTGAAGCTTTCTTT CASSPAGARAEAFF
TRBJ2-5 TRBV7-9 NA TRBD2 TGTGCCAGCAGCTTAGCCGGGAGGGGCCAGTACTTC CASSLAGRGQYF
TRBJ1-5 TRBV24-1 few NA TGTGCCACCAGCTTCGGTCCGGAGCCCCAGCATTTT CATSFGPEPQHF
TRBJ2-1 TRBV25-1 NA NA TGTGCCAGCAGTGGCTCCAGACTAGTTTCTTACAATGAGCAGTTCTTC CASSGSRLVSYNEQFF
TRBJ2-4 TRBV11-2 NA NA TGTGCCAGCAGGTCAGGGTTAGCCAAAAACATTCAGTACTTC CASRSGLAKNIQYF
TRBJ1-5 TRBV19 few TRBD1 TGTGCCAGTAGTACCCCGGGACAGGGGAATCAGCCCCAGCATTTT CASSTPGQGNQPQHF
TRBJ1-1 TRBV4-1 NA TRBD1 TGCGCCAGCAGCCCGGACAGGGAACGGGCTTTCTTT CASSPDRERAFF
TRBJ2-1 TRBV12-3/TRBV12-4 NA NA TGTGCCAGCAGACTGACAGTCGGGCCCTCCTCCTACAATGAGCAGATCTTC CASRLTVGPSSYNEQIF
TRBJ2-3 TRBV13 few NA TGTGCCAGCAGCTTTAGCGGAGGGGACACAGATACGCAGTATTTT CASSFSGGDTDTQYF
TRBJ2-5 TRBV12-3/TRBV12-4 NA NA TGTGCCAGCAGTGCCGATTCGGGGAGCCAAGAGACCCAGTACTTC CASSADSGSQETQYF
TRBJ2-3 TRBV19 few TRBD1 TGTGCCAGTAGAAGGACAGGGGGTACAGATACGCAGTATTTT CASRRTGGTDTQYF
TRBJ2-7 TRBV7-3 many NA TGTGCCAGCAGCCATGGGTCGCAAGGGCAGCAGTACTTC CASSHGSQGQQYF
TRBJ1-1 TRBV3-1 many NA TGTGCCAGCAGGCTCACAGCGAACACTGAAGCTTTCTTT CASRLTANTEAFF
TRBJ2-4 TRBV6-1 NA TRBD1 TGTGCCAGCAGTGAAAGGGGACAGGCACTGGGCAAAAACATTCAGTACTTC CASSERGQALGKNIQYF
TRBJ2-3 TRBV3-1 few NA TGTGCCAGCAGCCCTAAACCCCCTGGGCAGACGCAGTATTTT CASSPKPPGQTQYF